These T cell receptor beta chains were read from a single sample in a study of cytomegalovirus exposure and HLA in healthy donors. The data were produced by immunoSEQ multiplex PCR, yet TCRdb's version contains in-frame clones alone and is incomplete. The sample consists of some 76,000 clones, 94% of them appearing once. Sequencing was done on a sample of PBMCs. The receptor set was obtained from a woman under 30 in good health and CMV-seronegative. Each CDR3 is given with its conserved first and last residue. The order of the fields is CDR3 length, V gene, J gene, CDR3 protein.

>13|TRBV10-1|TRBJ1-1
CASSQGVNTEAFF
>13|TRBV6-1|TRBJ2-7
CASSYGSPYEQYF
>14|TRBV19|TRBJ1-3
CASTMTGGRNTIYF
>16|TRBV7-3|TRBJ2-3
CASSSWRGAGTDTQYF
>13|TRBV28|TRBJ1-1
CASSPPPTALGVF
>15|TRBV6-1|TRBJ2-3
CASSPLAGEEDTQYF
>15|TRBV27|TRBJ2-1
CASSFLAGSYNEQFF
>14|TRBV5-6|TRBJ2-7
CASSLQGDLREQYF
>12|TRBV7-9|TRBJ1-2
CASSSDRGGYTF
>16|TRBV7-2|TRBJ1-5
CASSSGTTYSNQPQHF
>16|TRBV15|TRBJ1-1
CATSRDFTGTNTEAFF
>13|TRBV6-1|TRBJ2-5
CASSVGPGETQYF
>14|TRBV7-9|TRBJ2-1
CASSLGGLDNEQFF
>15|TRBV27|TRBJ2-5
CASSFVRGGQETQYF
>15|TRBV21-1|TRBJ1-5
CASSLRDNSNQPQHF
>15|TRBV5-6|TRBJ2-1
CASSRTIGALNEQFF
>15|TRBV15|TRBJ2-1
CATSSRDRVYNEQFF
>15|TRBV11-2|TRBJ1-2
CASSPHRGGLKGYTF
>15|TRBV7-2|TRBJ1-1
CASSPNLPGTFIAFF
>19|TRBV5-8|TRBJ2-7
CASSSSRWDREVRTYEQYF
>17|TRBV7-3|TRBJ2-3
CASSLQVGGAPEDTQYF
>12|TRBV28|TRBJ1-5
CASSDSHQPQHF
>15|TRBV12-5|TRBJ1-2
CASGGTARFNYGYTF
>14|TRBV30|TRBJ2-1
CAWSVSTDYNEQFF
>16|TRBV10-1|TRBJ2-1
CASSGGQGATYNEQFF